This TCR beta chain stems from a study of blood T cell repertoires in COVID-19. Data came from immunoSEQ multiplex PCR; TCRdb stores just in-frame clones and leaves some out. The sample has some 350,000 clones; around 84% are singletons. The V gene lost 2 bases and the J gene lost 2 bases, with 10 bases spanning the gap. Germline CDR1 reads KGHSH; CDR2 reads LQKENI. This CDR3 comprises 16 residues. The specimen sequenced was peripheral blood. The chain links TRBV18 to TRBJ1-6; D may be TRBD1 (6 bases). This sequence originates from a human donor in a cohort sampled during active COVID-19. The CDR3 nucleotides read TGTGCCAGCTCACCAACAGGGTTCGCCTATAATTCACCCCTCCACTTT. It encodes CASSPTGFAYNSPLHF.